This T cell receptor (beta chain) was retrieved from a study of CD8 T cells in Susac syndrome. Across the study: Susac syndrome patients were untreated, on corticosteroids with some adding intravenous immunoglobulin, or on intravenous immunoglobulin only.

The authors reverse transcribed roughly 0.5 to 1 ug RNA with random hexamers. TCRdb re-derived calls from the immunoSEQ multiplex PCR reads in MiXCR, one entry per CDR3 protein. This table has 150,000 to 200,000 distinct CDR3 sequences, 91% appearing once. As concerns this clonotype: Antigen: not known.

Trimming cost V 0 bases and J 6 bases, with 9 bases left between them. Germline loops: CDR1 KGHSH, CDR2 LQKENI. This CDR3 is 13 amino acids long. Study-wide results and caveats: In Susac syndrome, the CD4+ T cell repertoires did not show clonal expansion.

The receptor comes from a human donor with Susac syndrome. The sequenced material came from CD4+ T cells from PBMCs. The rearrangement uses TRBV18 and TRBJ2-7; no reliable D call. CDR3 in amino acids: CASSPPGIFEQYF. Here the CDR3 DNA reads TGTGCCAGCTCACCACCGGGTATTTTCGAGCAGTACTTC.